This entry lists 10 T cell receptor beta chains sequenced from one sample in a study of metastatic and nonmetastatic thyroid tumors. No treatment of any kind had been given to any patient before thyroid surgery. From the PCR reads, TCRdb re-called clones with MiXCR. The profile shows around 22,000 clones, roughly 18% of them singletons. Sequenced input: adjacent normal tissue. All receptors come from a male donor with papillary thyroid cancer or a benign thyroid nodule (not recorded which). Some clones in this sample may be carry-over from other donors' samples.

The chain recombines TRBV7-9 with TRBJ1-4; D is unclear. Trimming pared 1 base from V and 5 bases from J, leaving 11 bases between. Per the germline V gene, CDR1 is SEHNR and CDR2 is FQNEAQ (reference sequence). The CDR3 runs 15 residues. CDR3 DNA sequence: TGTGCCAGCAGCTTAGTGGGCAGCCAAAATGAAAAACTGTTTTTT. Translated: CASSLVGSQNEKLFF.

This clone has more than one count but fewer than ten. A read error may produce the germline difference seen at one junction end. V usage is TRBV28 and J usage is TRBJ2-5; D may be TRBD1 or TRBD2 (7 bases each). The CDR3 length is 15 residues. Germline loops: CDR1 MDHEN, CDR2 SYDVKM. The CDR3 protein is CASSLPGGAQETQHF. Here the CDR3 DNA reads TGTGCCAGCAGTTTACCAGGGGGGGCGCAAGAGACCCAGCACTTC.

In DNA form, the CDR3 reads TGTGCCAGCAGGGCTAGTACCATGGAGCTGTTTTTT. Protein: CASRASTMELFF. The rearrangement joins TRBV28 to TRBJ2-2; D call uncertain. This CDR3 is 12 amino acids long. V was cut by 6 bases and J by 10 bases, with 12 bases left in between. The V gene's germline CDR1 is MDHEN and CDR2 SYDVKM.

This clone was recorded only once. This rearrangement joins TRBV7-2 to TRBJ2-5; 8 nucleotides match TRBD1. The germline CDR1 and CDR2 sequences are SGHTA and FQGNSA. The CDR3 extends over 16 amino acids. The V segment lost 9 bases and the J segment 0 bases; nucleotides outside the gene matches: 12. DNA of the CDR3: TGTGCCAGAAACGTCTCGGACAGGGTGTACCAAGAGACCCAGTACTTC. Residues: CARNVSDRVYQETQYF.

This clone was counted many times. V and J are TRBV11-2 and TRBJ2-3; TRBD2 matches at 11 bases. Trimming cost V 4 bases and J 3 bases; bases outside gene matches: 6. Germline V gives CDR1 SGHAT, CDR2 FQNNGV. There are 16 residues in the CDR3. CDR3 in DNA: TGTGCCAGCAGCTCAGGTTTAGCGGGGGGGACAGATACGCAGTATTTT. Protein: CASSSGLAGGTDTQYF.

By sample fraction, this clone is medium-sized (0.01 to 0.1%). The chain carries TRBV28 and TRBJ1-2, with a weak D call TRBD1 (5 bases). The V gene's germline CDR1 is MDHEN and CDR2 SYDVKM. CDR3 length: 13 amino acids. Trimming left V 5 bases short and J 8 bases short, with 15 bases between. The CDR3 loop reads CASSPGSVSGYTF. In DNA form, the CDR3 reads TGTGCCAGCAGTCCAGGGTCCGTAAGCGGCTACACCTTC.

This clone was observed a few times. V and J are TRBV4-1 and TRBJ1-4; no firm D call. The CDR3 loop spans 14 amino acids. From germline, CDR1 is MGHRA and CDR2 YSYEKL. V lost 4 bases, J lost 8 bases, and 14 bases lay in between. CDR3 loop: CASSPGRRGEKLFF. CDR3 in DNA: TGCGCCAGCAGCCCGGGAAGGCGAGGGGAAAAACTGTTTTTT.

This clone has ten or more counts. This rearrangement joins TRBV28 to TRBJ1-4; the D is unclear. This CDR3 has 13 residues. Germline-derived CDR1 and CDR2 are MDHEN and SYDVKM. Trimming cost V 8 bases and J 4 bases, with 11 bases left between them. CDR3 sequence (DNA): TGTGCCAGCCGTACAGCAGATAATGAAAAACTGTTTTTT. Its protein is CASRTADNEKLFF.

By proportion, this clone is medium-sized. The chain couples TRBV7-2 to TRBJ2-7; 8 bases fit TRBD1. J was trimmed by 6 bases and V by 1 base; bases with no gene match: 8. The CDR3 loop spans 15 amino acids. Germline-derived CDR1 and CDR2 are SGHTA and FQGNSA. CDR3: CASSLEGQGAREQYV. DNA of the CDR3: TGTGCCAGCAGCTTAGAGGGGCAGGGGGCGCGCGAGCAGTACGTC.

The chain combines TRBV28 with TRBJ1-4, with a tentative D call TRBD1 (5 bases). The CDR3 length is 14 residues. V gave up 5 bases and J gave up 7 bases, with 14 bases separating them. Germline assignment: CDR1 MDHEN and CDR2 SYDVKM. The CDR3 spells CASSGSYQGEKLFF. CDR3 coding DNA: TGTGCCAGCAGTGGGTCGTATCAGGGTGAAAAACTGTTTTTT.